The 5 T cell receptor beta chains below come from one sample, sequenced in a study of shared clonotypes between healthy human individuals (dated by TCRdb to about 2020). Receptor libraries were prepared by the immunoSEQ multiplex PCR assay. TCRdb holds this immuneACCESS table with in-frame rearrangements only. Some clones are missing; in checked studies, unresolved V genes explain under half, and the rest has no known cause. This sample comprises 2.3 million or so clones, 90% to 95% of them detected only once. 0.35% to 0.45% of the sample goes to the ten largest clones. The sequencing input was naive CD4+ T cells from PBMCs. This specimen's cell subset or site label, interpreted: CD45RA+ positively selected. The receptors derive from a young man in good health. Some clones in this sample may be carry-over from other donors' samples.

The rearrangement joins TRBV28 to TRBJ2-1, with TRBD2 matching over 12 bases. From germline, CDR1 is MDHEN and CDR2 SYDVKM. V was clipped by 6 bases and J by 2 bases; unmatched bases: 5. The CDR3 is 16 residues long. The CDR3 here is CASRPLAGGPYNEQFF. In DNA, the CDR3 is TGTGCCAGCAGACCACTAGCGGGAGGCCCCTACAATGAGCAGTTCTTC. Together with reference TRBV28 and TRBJ2-1, the CDR3 gives the full variable domain: DVKVTQSSRYLVKRTGEKVFLECVQDMDHENMFWYRQDPGLGLRLIYFSYDVKMKEKGDIPEGYSVSREKKERFSLILESASTNQTSMYLCASRPLAGGPYNEQFFGPGTRLTVL.

This clone was counted a single time. The genes are TRBV27 and TRBJ1-1; D is unresolved. Germline lookup yields CDR1 MNHEY and CDR2 SMNVEV (reference sequence). This CDR3 has 15 residues. V lost 3 bases, J lost 6 bases, and 17 bases lay in between. The CDR3 DNA is TGTGCCAGCAGTTTTTTGTTTGAAGCGGGCTCTGAAGCTTTCTTT. This codes for CASSFLFEAGSEAFF.

The rearrangement joins TRBV5-1 to TRBJ2-1; no firm D call. The CDR3 length is 12 residues. Germline CDR1 reads SGHRS; CDR2 reads YFSETQ. Trimming pared 5 bases from V and 5 bases from J, leaving 8 bases between. The CDR3, as DNA: TGCGCCAGCAGGGTTGTAAACAATGAGCAGTTCTTC. Translation: CASRVVNNEQFF. Full variable domain (rest looked up from reference TRBV5-1 and TRBJ2-1): KAGVTQTPRYLIKTRGQQVTLSCSPISGHRSVSWYQQTPGQGLQFLFEYFSETQRNKGNFPGRFSGRQFSNSRSEMNVSTLELGDSALYLCASRVVNNEQFFGPGTRLTVL.

Worth noting for this clone: This could be a read error, since a much larger clone is one nucleotide away. The chain uses TRBV5-1 and TRBJ2-3; no reliable D call. Per germline, CDR1 SGHRS and CDR2 YFSETQ. Trimming left V 0 bases short and J 5 bases short, with 4 bases between. This CDR3 region has 12 residues. The CDR3 DNA follows: TGCGCCAGCAGCTTGGAGGTAGATACGCAGTATTTT. Its protein product is CASSLEVDTQYF.

The chain links TRBV10-2 to TRBJ2-7; 10 nucleotides match TRBD2. The V and J ends lost 5 bases and 4 bases, in that order; junction bases with no gene match: 2. There are 13 residues in the CDR3. CDR1 is WSHSY and CDR2 is SAAADI in the germline V gene. Written as DNA, the CDR3 is TGCGCCAGCAGTAAGCGGGAGGGTTACGAGCAGTACTTC. Its protein is CASSKREGYEQYF.